Listed below are T cell receptor beta chains from one sample, sequenced in a study of spatial heterogeneity in lung cancer. TCRdb redid the calling of the 5' RACE reads with MiXCR, one entry per CDR3 protein. In the table there are some 7,700 distinct CDR3 sequences, 15% to 19% of which are singletons. Sequences were derived from normal lung tissue next to the tumor, sampled at surgery. These TCRs come from a male donor with early-stage non-small cell lung cancer. The CDR3 runs from the conserved cysteine through the conserved F or W. Fields, in order: D gene, V gene, J gene, clone size, CDR3 DNA, CDR3 protein. A D gene is named only where the DNA matches it firmly. Only part of the rows carry a size: once, few, many, or a class if the clone is expanded.

d_gene: -; v_gene: TRBV29-1; j_gene: TRBJ2-5; abundance: few; CDR3nt: TGCAGCGTTGATTCTACGGCCGGAGAGACCCAGTACTTC; CDR3aa: CSVDSTAGETQYF
d_gene: -; v_gene: TRBV28; j_gene: TRBJ1-1; abundance: few; CDR3nt: TGTGCCAGCAGTACCCTGGTCAGGTATGAAGCTTTCTTT; CDR3aa: CASSTLVRYEAFF
d_gene: -; v_gene: TRBV20-1; j_gene: TRBJ2-7; abundance: once; CDR3nt: TGCAGTGCTAGACGGGCCCTTGGGACCTACGAGCAGTACTTC; CDR3aa: CSARRALGTYEQYF
d_gene: -; v_gene: TRBV29-1; j_gene: TRBJ1-1; abundance: -; CDR3nt: TGCAGCGTTGGGGGGACGAGGGGTTACAACACTGAAGCTTTCTTT; CDR3aa: CSVGGTRGYNTEAFF
d_gene: -; v_gene: TRBV2; j_gene: TRBJ1-4; abundance: -; CDR3nt: TGTGCCAGCAGTAAAGGACGGCCGTGGGTTGAAAAACTGATTTTT; CDR3aa: CASSKGRPWVEKLIF
d_gene: -; v_gene: TRBV20-1; j_gene: TRBJ1-2; abundance: -; CDR3nt: TGCAGTGCTAGGCAACGGGACACCCCCCGAGGCTACACCTTC; CDR3aa: CSARQRDTPRGYTF
d_gene: -; v_gene: TRBV7-3; j_gene: TRBJ1-1; abundance: many; CDR3nt: TGTGCCAGCAGCTTAGTACAGAACACTGAAGCTTTCTTT; CDR3aa: CASSLVQNTEAFF
d_gene: -; v_gene: TRBV20-1; j_gene: TRBJ1-1; abundance: many; CDR3nt: TGCAGTGCTACCCGGGGGGGCGGTGCTTTCTTT; CDR3aa: CSATRGGGAFF
d_gene: TRBD1; v_gene: TRBV19; j_gene: TRBJ2-3; abundance: many; CDR3nt: TGTGCCAGTAGTACAGGGGGCGAGGTAGGAGATACGCAGTATTTT; CDR3aa: CASSTGGEVGDTQYF
d_gene: -; v_gene: TRBV7-2; j_gene: TRBJ2-1; abundance: many; CDR3nt: TGTGCCAGCAGCCCGGCCGGGGGAGGAAATGAGCAGTTCTTC; CDR3aa: CASSPAGGGNEQFF
d_gene: -; v_gene: TRBV5-5; j_gene: TRBJ1-1; abundance: many; CDR3nt: TGTGCCAGCAGCTTGTCAAGGGGCGCCACTGAAGCTTTCTTT; CDR3aa: CASSLSRGATEAFF
d_gene: TRBD1; v_gene: TRBV6-6; j_gene: TRBJ1-2; abundance: -; CDR3nt: TGTGCCAGCAGGGCTGGGACAGGGGGATTCTATGGCTACACCTTC; CDR3aa: CASRAGTGGFYGYTF
d_gene: -; v_gene: TRBV9; j_gene: TRBJ2-3; abundance: medium-sized; CDR3nt: TGTGCCAGCAGCCCCCAATCAGATACGCAGTATTTT; CDR3aa: CASSPQSDTQYF
d_gene: TRBD1; v_gene: TRBV5-1; j_gene: TRBJ2-7; abundance: many; CDR3nt: TGCGCCAGCAGCTTACAGGGGTCCGAGCAGTACTTC; CDR3aa: CASSLQGSEQYF
d_gene: -; v_gene: TRBV7-9; j_gene: TRBJ2-7; abundance: few; CDR3nt: TGTGCCAGCAGCTCGTCAATTTCCTACGAGCAGTACTTC; CDR3aa: CASSSSISYEQYF
d_gene: -; v_gene: TRBV12-3/TRBV12-4; j_gene: TRBJ1-5; abundance: few; CDR3nt: TGTGCCAGCAGTGTAGGGGGGAGTCAGCCCCAGCATTTT; CDR3aa: CASSVGGSQPQHF
d_gene: TRBD1; v_gene: TRBV2; j_gene: TRBJ2-3; abundance: -; CDR3nt: TGTGCCAGCAGTAGGGACAGGCCTTACACAGATACGCAGTATTTT; CDR3aa: CASSRDRPYTDTQYF
d_gene: -; v_gene: TRBV2; j_gene: TRBJ2-2; abundance: medium-sized; CDR3nt: TGTGCCAGCAGTGCTCAGGCCCTTGAGACCGGGGAGCTGTTTTTT; CDR3aa: CASSAQALETGELFF
d_gene: TRBD1; v_gene: TRBV5-1; j_gene: TRBJ2-2; abundance: -; CDR3nt: TGCGCCAGCAGCCCGAATACAGGGGACACCGGGGAGCTGTTTTTT; CDR3aa: CASSPNTGDTGELFF
d_gene: TRBD2; v_gene: TRBV11-2; j_gene: TRBJ2-1; abundance: -; CDR3nt: TGTGCCAGCAGCTTAGAACTAGAATCTGGGAGGGATTATGAGCAGTTCTTC; CDR3aa: CASSLELESGRDYEQFF
d_gene: TRBD2; v_gene: TRBV15; j_gene: TRBJ2-1; abundance: -; CDR3nt: TGTGCCACCAGCAGAGGACTAGCGGGAGAAACCTACAATGAGCAGTTCTTC; CDR3aa: CATSRGLAGETYNEQFF
d_gene: -; v_gene: TRBV9; j_gene: TRBJ2-1; abundance: few; CDR3nt: TGTGCCAGCAGCGGAACGGGAGACAATGAGCAGTTCTTC; CDR3aa: CASSGTGDNEQFF
d_gene: TRBD2; v_gene: TRBV10-3; j_gene: TRBJ2-3; abundance: medium-sized; CDR3nt: TGTGCCACACAGCGGGGGGCTAGCACAGATACGCAGTATTTT; CDR3aa: CATQRGASTDTQYF
d_gene: TRBD1; v_gene: TRBV12-3/TRBV12-4; j_gene: TRBJ1-2; abundance: -; CDR3nt: TGTGCCAGCAGTTCGGGGACAGATACCGCCTATGGCTACACCTTC; CDR3aa: CASSSGTDTAYGYTF
d_gene: TRBD1; v_gene: TRBV7-9; j_gene: TRBJ2-1; abundance: many; CDR3nt: TGTGCCAGCAGCCCGGGACAGCCCTACAATGAGCAGTTCTTC; CDR3aa: CASSPGQPYNEQFF
d_gene: TRBD2; v_gene: TRBV12-3/TRBV12-4; j_gene: TRBJ2-3; abundance: medium-sized; CDR3nt: TGTGCCAGCACCCAGCGGAGCGGGGGGTCGTCCACAGATACGCAGTATTTT; CDR3aa: CASTQRSGGSSTDTQYF
d_gene: -; v_gene: TRBV5-4; j_gene: TRBJ2-3; abundance: medium-sized; CDR3nt: TGTGCCAGCAGGGTGACGTGGGGCACAGATACGCAGTATTTT; CDR3aa: CASRVTWGTDTQYF
d_gene: -; v_gene: TRBV20-1; j_gene: TRBJ2-3; abundance: few; CDR3nt: TGCAGTGCTCCCCAGGGGCCGGATACGCAGTATTTT; CDR3aa: CSAPQGPDTQYF
d_gene: -; v_gene: TRBV6-5; j_gene: TRBJ2-7; abundance: medium-sized; CDR3nt: TGTGCCAGCAGGCGATCCGGGACGGGCTCCTACGAGCAGTACTTC; CDR3aa: CASRRSGTGSYEQYF
d_gene: -; v_gene: TRBV6-6; j_gene: TRBJ2-7; abundance: few; CDR3nt: TGTGCCAGCAGCCAAAGAGAGGCAGGGGCGCCGTACTTC; CDR3aa: CASSQREAGAPYF
d_gene: TRBD1; v_gene: TRBV7-2; j_gene: TRBJ2-1; abundance: many; CDR3nt: TGTGCCAGCAGCTTCTGGACAGGGAGGAACAATGAGCAGTTCTTC; CDR3aa: CASSFWTGRNNEQFF
d_gene: -; v_gene: TRBV9; j_gene: TRBJ1-1; abundance: once; CDR3nt: TGTGCCAGCAGCCCGAGGGGCGGGCAGGTGATAGGTACTGAAGCTTTCTTT; CDR3aa: CASSPRGGQVIGTEAFF
d_gene: -; v_gene: TRBV19; j_gene: TRBJ1-2; abundance: few; CDR3nt: TGTGCCAGTAGTGGACGGACTAACTATGGCTACACCTTC; CDR3aa: CASSGRTNYGYTF
d_gene: -; v_gene: TRBV6-2/TRBV6-3; j_gene: TRBJ2-1; abundance: many; CDR3nt: TGTGCCAGCAGTCAGACTAGTATGGGGTCCTACAATGAGCAGTTCTTC; CDR3aa: CASSQTSMGSYNEQFF
d_gene: -; v_gene: TRBV7-9; j_gene: TRBJ2-4; abundance: -; CDR3nt: TGTGCCAGCAGCTTTGACGGGTCCCCCATTCAGTACTTC; CDR3aa: CASSFDGSPIQYF
d_gene: -; v_gene: TRBV20-1; j_gene: TRBJ2-1; abundance: -; CDR3nt: TGCAGTGCTAGAGATTGGACCAAGGATGAGCAGTTCTTC; CDR3aa: CSARDWTKDEQFF
d_gene: TRBD2; v_gene: TRBV12-3/TRBV12-4; j_gene: TRBJ2-2; abundance: -; CDR3nt: TGTGCCTCCTGGGGGACTAGCGGGTCGTTGGGGAAGCTGTTTTTT; CDR3aa: CASWGTSGSLGKLFF